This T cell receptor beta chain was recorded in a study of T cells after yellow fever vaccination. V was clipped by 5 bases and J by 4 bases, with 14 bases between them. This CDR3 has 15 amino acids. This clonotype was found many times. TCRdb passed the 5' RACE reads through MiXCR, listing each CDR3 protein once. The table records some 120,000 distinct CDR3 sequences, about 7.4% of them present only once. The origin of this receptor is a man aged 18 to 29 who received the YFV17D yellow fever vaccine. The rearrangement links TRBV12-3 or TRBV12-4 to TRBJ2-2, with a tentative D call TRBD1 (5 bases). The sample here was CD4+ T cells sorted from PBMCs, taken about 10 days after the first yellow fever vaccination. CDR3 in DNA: TGTGCCAGCAGTGCCTCGATAGGGGTCACCGGGGAGCTGTTTTTT. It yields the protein CASSASIGVTGELFF.